This TCR beta chain was captured by sequencing in a study of beta chain features in type 1 diabetes. Background on the study: Healthy donors resembled patients in age, gender and cell yields. Investigators examined some 110,000,000 sorted cells across all samples. Findings of the study overall: The study found moderately but significantly shorter TCRB CDR3s in all four CD4+ subsets of Type 1 diabetes patients. The analysis here could not establish whether HLA type shapes TCRB rearrangement.

CDR3 length: 14 amino acids. Trimming took 1 base from V and 7 from J; bases not matched to a gene: 2. CDR1 is SGHRS, CDR2 YFSETQ, per germline. The investigators reverse transcribed all of the isolated RNA, so they sequenced expressed TCRB transcripts. Generated by immunoSEQ multiplex PCR, the TCRdb table keeps only in-frame clones and is missing some. Among about 660,000 clones, 11% to 15% were seen once, and the ten largest hold approximately 0.043%. CD45RO/CCR7/CD25/CD127/CD95/CD27 sorting isolated CD4+ naive, central memory, regulatory and stem cell-like memory cells. Worth noting for this clone: The antigen is unknown.

Sample: naive CD4+ T cells from blood. J is TRBJ1-6 and V is TRBV5-1; 7 bases agree with TRBD1. This clonotype originated in a man younger than 30 with type 1 diabetes. The CDR3 protein is CASSLNRGNSPLHF. The DNA for the CDR3 is TGCGCCAGCAGCTTGAACAGGGGAAATTCACCCCTCCACTTT.